These 2 T cell receptor beta chains originate from one sample sequenced in a study of cytomegalovirus exposure and HLA in healthy donors (dated by TCRdb to 2016 to 2017). The library was made by the immunoSEQ multiplex PCR assay. For the multiplex PCR, a mixture combining 60 forward primers for TCR Vbeta segments and 13 reverse primers for TCR Jbeta segments was used. The immuneACCESS repertoire file appears here via TCRdb, limited to in-frame rearrangements. These files lack a portion of the clones; in checked studies, under half of the deficit traces to unresolved V genes, and the cause of the others is not known. The sample table records around 100,000 clones; about 68% of these occur just once. 11% to 15% of the sample goes to the ten largest clones. Sequenced material: PBMCs. The source is a male donor in good health and CMV-seropositive.

This clone turned up a few times. CDR3 DNA sequence: TGCGCCAGCAGCTTCAAGGACATGAACACTGAAGCTTTCTTT. It encodes CASSFKDMNTEAFF. The V call is TRBV5-1, the J call TRBJ1-1, with D possibly being TRBD1 (5 bases). The CDR3 is 14 amino acids. The germline CDR1 and CDR2 sequences are SGHRS and YFSETQ. Trimming took off 2 bases at V and 0 bases at J, with 8 bases between the two ends.

The chain combines TRBV5-1 with TRBJ2-7; 9 bases fit TRBD1. The length of the CDR3 is 16 residues. CDR1 and CDR2 from the germline V gene are SGHRS and YFSETQ. Unmatched junction bases numbered 13, after V lost 4 bases and J lost 5 bases. The CDR3 DNA sequence: TGCGCCAGCAGCCCAGGAATACCGGGACAGGGCCACGAGCAGTACTTC. Translating it yields CASSPGIPGQGHEQYF. The entire variable domain, with the rest obtained from reference TRBV5-1 and TRBJ2-7, is as follows: KAGVTQTPRYLIKTRGQQVTLSCSPISGHRSVSWYQQTPGQGLQFLFEYFSETQRNKGNFPGRFSGRQFSNSRSEMNVSTLELGDSALYLCASSPGIPGQGHEQYFGPGTRLTVT.